This T cell receptor (beta chain) was captured by sequencing in a study of CD8+CD57+ T cells in acquired aplastic anemia. The wider study: On average, sorted CD4+ and CD8+ cells gave roughly 3 ug of DNA.

TCR beta VDJ and CDR3 were profiled, and genomic DNA was the template. A single record per CDR3 protein comes from TCRdb applying MiXCR to the reads. Altogether around 430,000 distinct CDR3 sequences are present, roughly a third being singletons, with the ten largest covering 0.7% to 1%. Concerning this clonotype: Its antigen is unidentified.

V was pared by 4 bases and J by 4 bases, with 11 bases between. The CDR3 has 14 amino acids. Germline V gene data show CDR1 as MNHNS and CDR2 as SASEGT. Previously, flow cytometry had revealed CD8+CD57+ cell expansion in the patients chosen for sequencing. Whole-study findings and limits: Statistical testing detected no significant gap in CD8+ Simpson's diversity between patients and controls.

Sequenced: sorted CD4+, CD8+, or CD8+CD57+ T cells (not recorded which) from PBMCs. This clonotype was sampled from a human donor with aplastic anemia. The rearrangement joins TRBV6-1 to TRBJ1-5; a weak D match, TRBD1 (5 bases). CDR3 nucleotides: TGTGCCAGCAGTGGAGGGACCGTTAATCAGCCCCAGCATTTT. Its protein product is CASSGGTVNQPQHF.